This T cell receptor beta chain appears in the sequencing data of a study of T cell repertoires in cytomegalovirus infection. Study summary: Public TCR beta signatures provided an indication of both CMV infection and a matching HLA type. Study observations and caveats: CMV carriers with the relevant HLA were identified by cumulative public TCR beta family frequency. Within the response measured ex vivo, HLA-C-restricted CMV-specific TCR beta clonotypes were dominant.

A word on this clonotype: The antigen is undetermined.

Germline V gene sequence: CDR1 SEHNR, CDR2 FQNEAQ (reference sequence). CDR3 length: 15 amino acids. Unmatched junction bases numbered 7, after V lost 4 bases and J lost 3 bases. In TCRdb, the reads were re-called with MiXCR into one record per CDR3 protein. Of fewer than 900,000 distinct CDR3 sequences in the sample, roughly 29% were seen once. This sequence originates from a human donor in good health (CMV status not recorded). Some clones in this sample may be carry-over from other donors' samples. This material consisted of cultured CD8+ T cells from PBMCs, taken from culture after CMV antigen stimulation. This chain connects TRBV7-9 to TRBJ2-7; 9 positions agree with TRBD2. The chain's CDR3 is CASSSQTSGFYEQYF. Here the CDR3 DNA reads TGTGCCAGCAGCTCCCAGACTAGCGGATTCTACGAGCAGTACTTC.